This TCR beta chain emerged from a study of spatial heterogeneity in lung cancer. The wider study: There were 72 donors, all of them untreated patients with early-stage non-small cell lung cancer. Broader study findings: Tumor TCRs that were ubiquitous and expanded showed up in blood more at resection than follow-up.

The time point: blood at routine non-recurrence follow-up after resection. Unsorted whole RNA of tumor, nontumor lung or frozen PBMC was sequenced. This clonotype was seen at least ten times. Its antigen is as yet unknown. Each CDR3 protein gets one entry after TCRdb re-called the 5' RACE reads with MiXCR. The table lists roughly 71,000 distinct CDR3 sequences, 7.5% to 10% of them singletons, with 1.9% in the top ten. CDR1 and CDR2 (germline): SGHVS, FNYEAQ. This CDR3 has 13 amino acids. V dropped 3 bases and J dropped 6 bases, with 9 bases sitting between them. The specimen was PBMCs, collected at follow-up. V usage is TRBV7-6 and J usage is TRBJ2-1; D call uncertain. The sequence came from a female donor with early-stage non-small cell lung cancer. The CDR3 here is CASSLLGSNEQFF. CDR3 DNA sequence: TGTGCCAGCAGCTTGTTGGGATCCAATGAGCAGTTCTTC.